Listed below are T cell receptor beta chains from one sample, sequenced in a study of metastatic and nonmetastatic thyroid tumors. TCRdb ran MiXCR on the PCR reads. The sample lists 100,000 or so clones, 15% occurring once. The specimen sequenced was blood. These receptors were obtained from a female donor with papillary thyroid cancer or a benign thyroid nodule (not recorded which). Some clones in this sample may be carry-over from other donors' samples. CDR3s include the opening cysteine and the closing phenylalanine or tryptophan. A D gene is named only where the DNA matches it firmly. Clone sizes are given selectively: once, few, many, or a class where the clone is expanded.

many	TRBD1	13	TRBJ1-1	TRBV6-5	CASVTGGLTEAFF	TGTGCCAGCGTTACAGGGGGCCTCACTGAAGCTTTCTTT
many	.	14	TRBJ1-3	TRBV5-1	CASSLAGSGNTIYF	TGCGCCAGCAGCTTGGCGGGATCCGGAAACACCATATATTTT
many	.	13	TRBJ2-2	TRBV11-2	CASSFDGTGELFF	TGTGCCAGCAGCTTCGACGGGACCGGGGAGCTGTTTTTT
many	.	16	TRBJ2-2	TRBV9	CASSVTQGNNTGELFF	TGTGCCAGCAGCGTAACACAGGGTAACAACACCGGGGAGCTGTTTTTT
many	.	14	TRBJ1-2	TRBV28	CASSLPGRSYGYTF	TGTGCCAGCAGTTTACCCGGGAGATCCTATGGCTACACCTTC
many	.	13	TRBJ2-1	TRBV24-1	CATGALLGNEQFF	TGTGCCACCGGAGCACTATTGGGCAATGAGCAGTTCTTC
few	.	16	TRBJ2-3	TRBV6-1	CASSLDHSSGTDTQYF	TGTGCCAGCAGCCTCGACCACTCCTCAGGCACAGATACGCAGTATTTT
many	.	12	TRBJ1-3	TRBV12-3/TRBV12-4	CASSLVVNTIYF	TGTGCCAGCAGTTTAGTGGTGAACACCATATATTTT
many	.	14	TRBJ1-5	TRBV7-9	CASSLENRNQPQHF	TGTGCCAGCAGCTTAGAAAACAGGAATCAGCCCCAGCATTTT
many	.	13	TRBJ2-3	TRBV6-2/TRBV6-3	CASSRTSTDTQYF	TGTGCCAGCAGTAGGACTAGCACAGATACGCAGTATTTT
many	.	16	TRBJ1-5	TRBV4-1	CASSRMVLGRNQPQHF	TGCGCCAGCAGCCGTATGGTCTTGGGAAGGAATCAGCCCCAGCATTTT
many	.	15	TRBJ2-7	TRBV19	CASRGPGGPPYEQYF	TGTGCCAGTAGGGGCCCCGGGGGGCCTCCCTACGAGCAGTACTTC
.	TRBD1	16	TRBJ2-7	TRBV6-5	CASSYRQGALGIEQYF	TGTGCCAGCAGTTACAGACAGGGGGCCCTGGGAATCGAGCAGTACTTC
many	.	13	TRBJ2-7	TRBV30	CAWSVTGLGEQYF	TGTGCCTGGAGTGTAACAGGGCTGGGAGAGCAGTACTTC
few	TRBD2	20	TRBJ2-3	TRBV25-1	CASTDLDWTNGGEGTDTQYF	TGTGCCAGCACTGACCTGGACTGGACTAACGGGGGGGAGGGCACAGATACGCAGTATTTT
many	TRBD1	12	TRBJ1-5	TRBV20-1	CSGGQGSQPQHF	TGCAGCGGAGGACAGGGGAGTCAGCCCCAGCATTTT
many	.	13	TRBJ1-1	TRBV5-1	CASSADAETEAFF	TGCGCCAGCAGCGCGGACGCGGAGACTGAAGCTTTCTTT
many	.	13	TRBJ1-5	TRBV6-2/TRBV6-3	CASSWTGNQPQHF	TGTGCCAGCAGTTGGACAGGCAATCAGCCCCAGCATTTT
many	.	17	TRBJ1-3	TRBV4-1	CASSQDALLTSGNTIYF	TGCGCCAGCAGCCAAGATGCCCTCCTTACCTCTGGAAACACCATATATTTT
many	TRBD2	16	TRBJ2-6	TRBV10-3	CAISQIAGAGANVLTF	TGTGCCATCAGTCAAATAGCGGGGGCTGGGGCCAACGTCCTGACTTTC
many	TRBD2	16	TRBJ2-7	TRBV5-1	CASSLELVLAVSEQYF	TGCGCCAGCAGCTTGGAGTTGGTACTAGCGGTCTCCGAGCAGTACTTC
.	.	16	TRBJ1-2	TRBV20-1	CSARWERAGPVYGYTF	TGCAGTGCTAGGTGGGAAAGGGCCGGGCCGGTTTATGGCTACACCTTC
many	.	14	TRBJ2-2	TRBV6-1	CASRRERDTGELFF	TGTGCCAGCAGACGGGAGCGGGACACCGGGGAGCTGTTTTTT
many	.	14	TRBJ1-5	TRBV28	CASSLLQDNQPQHF	TGTGCCAGCAGTTTATTACAGGATAATCAGCCCCAGCATTTT
.	TRBD1	15	TRBJ2-2	TRBV5-1	CASSLVAGGTGELFF	TGCGCCAGCAGCTTGGTGGCAGGGGGCACCGGGGAGCTGTTTTTT
many	.	13	TRBJ1-1	TRBV28	CASSLLRDPEAFF	TGTGCCAGCAGTTTACTCAGGGATCCTGAAGCTTTCTTT
many	TRBD1	16	TRBJ2-7	TRBV6-1	CASSGGATGASYEQYF	TGTGCCAGCAGTGGAGGTGCAACAGGGGCCTCCTACGAGCAGTACTTC
.	.	10	TRBJ1-2	TRBV30	CAFLNYGYTF	TGTGCCTTCCTAAACTATGGCTACACCTTC
many	TRBD1	14	TRBJ1-6	TRBV20-1	CSARSGQGGSPLHF	TGCAGTGCTAGGTCGGGACAGGGGGGATCACCCCTCCACTTT
many	.	16	TRBJ2-7	TRBV6-5	CASSYSVYRSSYEQYF	TGTGCCAGCAGTTACTCGGTGTATAGGAGCTCCTACGAGCAGTACTTC
.	.	16	TRBJ2-2	TRBV5-5	CASSGDPKRHTGELFF	TGTGCCAGCAGCGGGGACCCAAAGCGGCACACCGGGGAGCTGTTTTTT
many	.	16	TRBJ2-5	TRBV7-3	CASSLRAGEVQETQYF	TGTGCCAGCAGCCTGCGGGCAGGGGAGGTGCAAGAGACCCAGTACTTC
many	.	12	TRBJ1-4	TRBV28	CASSSQWEKLFF	TGTGCCAGCAGTTCCCAATGGGAAAAACTGTTTTTT
.	.	16	TRBJ2-5	TRBV5-8	CASSSPARAPQETQYF	TGTGCCAGCAGCTCCCCCGCCAGGGCTCCACAAGAGACCCAGTACTTC
many	.	14	TRBJ1-3	TRBV11-1	CASSLSGSRNTIYF	TGTGCCAGCAGCCTGTCGGGTAGCCGAAACACCATATATTTT